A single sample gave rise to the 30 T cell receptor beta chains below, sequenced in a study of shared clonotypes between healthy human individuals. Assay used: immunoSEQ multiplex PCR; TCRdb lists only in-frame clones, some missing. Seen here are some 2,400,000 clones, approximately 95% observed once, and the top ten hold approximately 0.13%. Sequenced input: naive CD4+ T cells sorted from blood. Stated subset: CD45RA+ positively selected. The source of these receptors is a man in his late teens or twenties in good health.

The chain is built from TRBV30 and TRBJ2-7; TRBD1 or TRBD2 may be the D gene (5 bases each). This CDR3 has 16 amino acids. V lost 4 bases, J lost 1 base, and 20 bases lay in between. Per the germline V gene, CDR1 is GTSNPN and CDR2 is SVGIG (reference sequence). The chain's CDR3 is CAWIASPGPSSYEQYF. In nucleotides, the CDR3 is TGTGCCTGGATAGCGTCTCCGGGACCGAGTTCCTACGAGCAGTACTTC.

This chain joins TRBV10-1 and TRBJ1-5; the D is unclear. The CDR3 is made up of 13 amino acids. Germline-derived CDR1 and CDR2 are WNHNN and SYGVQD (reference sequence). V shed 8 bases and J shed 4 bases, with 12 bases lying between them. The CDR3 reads CASAAGRNQPQHF. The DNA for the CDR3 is TGCGCCAGCGCGGCTGGGAGGAATCAGCCCCAGCATTTT.

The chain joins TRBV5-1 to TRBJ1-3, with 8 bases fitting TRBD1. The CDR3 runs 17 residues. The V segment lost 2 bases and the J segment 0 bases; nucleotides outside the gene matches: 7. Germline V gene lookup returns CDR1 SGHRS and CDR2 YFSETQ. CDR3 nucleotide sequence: TGCGCCAGCAGCTTAACGGGACAGGCACCCTCTGGAAACACCATATATTTT. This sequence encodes CASSLTGQAPSGNTIYF. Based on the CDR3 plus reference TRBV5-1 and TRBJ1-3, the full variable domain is KAGVTQTPRYLIKTRGQQVTLSCSPISGHRSVSWYQQTPGQGLQFLFEYFSETQRNKGNFPGRFSGRQFSNSRSEMNVSTLELGDSALYLCASSLTGQAPSGNTIYFGEGSWLTVV.

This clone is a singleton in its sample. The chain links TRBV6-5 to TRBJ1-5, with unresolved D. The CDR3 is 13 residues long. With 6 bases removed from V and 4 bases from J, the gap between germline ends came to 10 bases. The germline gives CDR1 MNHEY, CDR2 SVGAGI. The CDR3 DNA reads TGTGCCAGCAGCGCCGGGTTGAATCAGCCCCAGCATTTT. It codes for CASSAGLNQPQHF.

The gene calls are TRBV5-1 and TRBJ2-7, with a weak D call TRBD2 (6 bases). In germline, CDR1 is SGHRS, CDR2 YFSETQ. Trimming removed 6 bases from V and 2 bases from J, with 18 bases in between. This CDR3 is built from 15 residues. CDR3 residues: CASTPSPGVAYEQYF. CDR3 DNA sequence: TGCGCCAGCACCCCTAGTCCGGGGGTCGCCTACGAGCAGTACTTC.

Written as DNA, the CDR3 is TGCGCCAGCAACGAACAGGGGACCATGAACACTGAAGCTTTCTTT. It is translated as CASNEQGTMNTEAFF. V is TRBV5-1 and J is TRBJ1-1; TRBD1 matches 7 bases. Germline trimming cut 6 bases from V and 0 bases from J; bases unmatched to any gene: 8. This CDR3 region has 15 residues. Germline lookup yields CDR1 SGHRS and CDR2 YFSETQ. Filled out from reference TRBV5-1 and TRBJ1-1, the complete variable domain reads KAGVTQTPRYLIKTRGQQVTLSCSPISGHRSVSWYQQTPGQGLQFLFEYFSETQRNKGNFPGRFSGRQFSNSRSEMNVSTLELGDSALYLCASNEQGTMNTEAFFGQGTRLTVV.

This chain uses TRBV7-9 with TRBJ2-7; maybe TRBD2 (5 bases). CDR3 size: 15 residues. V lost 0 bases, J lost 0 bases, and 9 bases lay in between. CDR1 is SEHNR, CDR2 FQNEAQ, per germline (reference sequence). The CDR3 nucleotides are TGTGCCAGCAGCTTAGCGAGCGGAAGCTCCTACGAGCAGTACTTC. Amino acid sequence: CASSLASGSSYEQYF.

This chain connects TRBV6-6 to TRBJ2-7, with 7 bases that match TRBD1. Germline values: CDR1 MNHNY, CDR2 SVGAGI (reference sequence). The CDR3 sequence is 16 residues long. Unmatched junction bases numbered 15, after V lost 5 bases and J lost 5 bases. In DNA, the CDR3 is TGTGCCAGCAGTGCTACCACAGGGGCCCTTCGGCACGAGCAGTACTTC. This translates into CASSATTGALRHEQYF.

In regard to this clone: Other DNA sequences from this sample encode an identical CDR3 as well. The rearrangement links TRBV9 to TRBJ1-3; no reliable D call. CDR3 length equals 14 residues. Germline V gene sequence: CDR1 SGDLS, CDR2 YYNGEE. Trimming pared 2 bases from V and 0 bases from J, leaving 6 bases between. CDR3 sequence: CASSVGSSGNTIYF. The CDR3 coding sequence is TGTGCCAGCAGCGTCGGTAGCTCTGGAAACACCATATATTTT. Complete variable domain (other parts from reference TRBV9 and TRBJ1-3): DSGVTQTPKHLITATGQRVTLRCSPRSGDLSVYWYQQSLDQGLQFLIQYYNGEERAKGNILERFSAQQFPDLHSELNLSSLELGDSALYFCASSVGSSGNTIYFGEGSWLTVV.

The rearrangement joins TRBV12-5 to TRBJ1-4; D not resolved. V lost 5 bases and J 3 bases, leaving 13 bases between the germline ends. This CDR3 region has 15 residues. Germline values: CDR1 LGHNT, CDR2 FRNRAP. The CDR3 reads CASGLNGFANEKLFF. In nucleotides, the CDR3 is TGTGCTAGTGGTCTTAATGGGTTTGCTAATGAAAAACTGTTTTTT.

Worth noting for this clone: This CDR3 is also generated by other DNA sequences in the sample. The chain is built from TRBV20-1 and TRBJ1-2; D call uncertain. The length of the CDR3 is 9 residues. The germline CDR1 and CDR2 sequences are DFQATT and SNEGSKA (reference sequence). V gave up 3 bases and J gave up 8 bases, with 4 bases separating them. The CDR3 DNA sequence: TGCAGTGCTAGTTACGGCTACACCTTC. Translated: CSASYGYTF.

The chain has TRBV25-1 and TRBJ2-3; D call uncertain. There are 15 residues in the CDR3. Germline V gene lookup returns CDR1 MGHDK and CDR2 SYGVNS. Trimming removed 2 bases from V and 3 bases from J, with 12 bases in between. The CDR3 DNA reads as TGTGCCAGCAGTGAAGCTACGACCTCGACAGATACGCAGTATTTT. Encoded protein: CASSEATTSTDTQYF.

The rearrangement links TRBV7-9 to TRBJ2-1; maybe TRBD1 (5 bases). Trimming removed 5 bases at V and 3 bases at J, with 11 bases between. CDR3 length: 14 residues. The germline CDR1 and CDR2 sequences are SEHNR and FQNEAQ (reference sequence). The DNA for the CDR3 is TGTGCCAGCAGCCTCGACAGCCTCTACAATGAGCAGTTCTTC. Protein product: CASSLDSLYNEQFF.

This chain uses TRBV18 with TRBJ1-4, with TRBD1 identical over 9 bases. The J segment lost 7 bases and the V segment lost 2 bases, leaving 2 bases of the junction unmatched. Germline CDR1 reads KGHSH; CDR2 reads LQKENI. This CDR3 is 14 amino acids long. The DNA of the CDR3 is TGTGCCAGCTCACCAGGGACAGGGACTGAAAAACTGTTTTTT. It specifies CASSPGTGTEKLFF.

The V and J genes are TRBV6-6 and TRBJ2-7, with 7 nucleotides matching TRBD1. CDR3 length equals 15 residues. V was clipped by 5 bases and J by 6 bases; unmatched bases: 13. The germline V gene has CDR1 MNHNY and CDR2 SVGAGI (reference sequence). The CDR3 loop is CASSRQGPLASEQYF. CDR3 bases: TGTGCCAGCAGTCGACAGGGTCCCCTCGCTAGCGAGCAGTACTTC.

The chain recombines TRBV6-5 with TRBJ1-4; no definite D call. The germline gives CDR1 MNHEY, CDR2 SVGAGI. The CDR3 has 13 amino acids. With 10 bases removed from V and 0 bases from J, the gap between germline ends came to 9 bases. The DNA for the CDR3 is TGTGCCACCAAACAACCAACTAATGAAAAACTGTTTTTT. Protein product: CATKQPTNEKLFF.

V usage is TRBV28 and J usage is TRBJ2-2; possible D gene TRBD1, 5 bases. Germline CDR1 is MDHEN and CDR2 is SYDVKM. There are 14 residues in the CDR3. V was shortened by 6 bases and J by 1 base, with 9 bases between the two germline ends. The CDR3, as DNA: TGTGCCAGCAGGTCAGGACAGAACACCGGGGAGCTGTTTTTT. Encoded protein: CASRSGQNTGELFF.

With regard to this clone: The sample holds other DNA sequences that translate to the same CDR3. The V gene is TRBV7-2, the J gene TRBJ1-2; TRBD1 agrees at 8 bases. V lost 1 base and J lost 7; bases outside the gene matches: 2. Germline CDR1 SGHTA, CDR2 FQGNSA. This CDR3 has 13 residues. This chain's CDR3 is CASSLGQGRGYTF. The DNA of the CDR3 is TGTGCCAGCAGCTTAGGACAGGGGCGTGGCTACACCTTC.

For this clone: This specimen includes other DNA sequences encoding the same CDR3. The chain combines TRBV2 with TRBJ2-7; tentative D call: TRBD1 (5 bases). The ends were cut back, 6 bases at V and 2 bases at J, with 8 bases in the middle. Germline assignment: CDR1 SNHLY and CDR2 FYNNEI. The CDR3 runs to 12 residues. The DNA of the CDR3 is TGTGCCAGCAGGAAGGGGCCCTACGAGCAGTACTTC. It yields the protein CASRKGPYEQYF.

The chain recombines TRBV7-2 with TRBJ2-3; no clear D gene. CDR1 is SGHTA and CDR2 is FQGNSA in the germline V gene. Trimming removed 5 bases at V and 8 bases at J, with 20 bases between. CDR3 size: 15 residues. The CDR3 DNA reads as TGTGCCAGCAGCAAGACCACCCTCACGCCCCGTACGCAGTATTTT. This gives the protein CASSKTTLTPRTQYF.

The CDR3 loop is CASSDPGEGTEAFF. The CDR3 DNA reads TGTGCCAGCAGTGACCCCGGGGAGGGCACTGAAGCTTTCTTT. V usage is TRBV2 and J usage is TRBJ1-1, with D hard to call. The germline gives CDR1 SNHLY, CDR2 FYNNEI. The CDR3 contains 14 residues. V lost 3 bases, J lost 4 bases, and 12 bases lay in between.

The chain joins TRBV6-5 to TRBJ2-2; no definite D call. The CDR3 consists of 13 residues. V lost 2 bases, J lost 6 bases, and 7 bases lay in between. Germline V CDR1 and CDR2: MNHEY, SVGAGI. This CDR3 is CASSYLGSGELFF. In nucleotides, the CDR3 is TGTGCCAGCAGTTACCTAGGGTCCGGGGAGCTGTTTTTT.

The CDR3 is CASISSSHSYNEQFF. The CDR3 bases are TGTGCCAGCATCTCAAGCAGCCACTCCTACAATGAGCAGTTCTTC. The rearrangement links TRBV25-1 to TRBJ2-1; D is undetermined. Looked up from germline, CDR1 is MGHDK and CDR2 is SYGVNS. CDR3 size: 15 residues. V lost 7 bases and J lost 0, with 13 bases in between.

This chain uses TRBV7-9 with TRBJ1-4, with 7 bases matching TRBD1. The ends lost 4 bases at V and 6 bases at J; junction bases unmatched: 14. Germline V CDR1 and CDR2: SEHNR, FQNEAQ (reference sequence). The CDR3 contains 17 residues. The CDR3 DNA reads TGTGCCAGCAGCTCAACGTCGGGCAGGGGGGCAGATGAAAAACTGTTTTTT. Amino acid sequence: CASSSTSGRGADEKLFF.

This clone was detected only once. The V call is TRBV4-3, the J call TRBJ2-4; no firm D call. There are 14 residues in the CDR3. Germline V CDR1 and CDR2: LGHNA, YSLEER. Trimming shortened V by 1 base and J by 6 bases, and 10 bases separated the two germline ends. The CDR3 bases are TGCGCCAGCAGCCAAGGGCAAACGATAAACATTCAGTACTTC. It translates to CASSQGQTINIQYF.

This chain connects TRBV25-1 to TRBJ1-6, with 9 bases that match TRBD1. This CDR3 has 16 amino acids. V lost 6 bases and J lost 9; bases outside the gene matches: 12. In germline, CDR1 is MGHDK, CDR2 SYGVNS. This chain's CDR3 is CASSNPDRGDGSPLHF. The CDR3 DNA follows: TGTGCCAGCAGCAATCCCGACAGGGGGGATGGTTCACCCCTCCACTTT.

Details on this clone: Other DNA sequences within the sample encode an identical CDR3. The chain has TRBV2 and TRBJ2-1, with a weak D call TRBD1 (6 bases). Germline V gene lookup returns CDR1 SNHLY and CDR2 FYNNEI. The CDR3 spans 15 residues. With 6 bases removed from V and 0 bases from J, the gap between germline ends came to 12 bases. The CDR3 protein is CASSPDRSSYNEQFF. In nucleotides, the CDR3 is TGTGCCAGCAGCCCAGACAGGAGCTCCTACAATGAGCAGTTCTTC.

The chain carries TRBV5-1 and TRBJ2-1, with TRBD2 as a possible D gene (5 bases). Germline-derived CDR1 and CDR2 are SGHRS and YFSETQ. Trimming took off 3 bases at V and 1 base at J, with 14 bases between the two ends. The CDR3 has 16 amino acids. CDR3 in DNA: TGCGCCAGCAGCTCATACTTGACTACATCCTACAATGAGCAGTTCTTC. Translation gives CASSSYLTTSYNEQFF.

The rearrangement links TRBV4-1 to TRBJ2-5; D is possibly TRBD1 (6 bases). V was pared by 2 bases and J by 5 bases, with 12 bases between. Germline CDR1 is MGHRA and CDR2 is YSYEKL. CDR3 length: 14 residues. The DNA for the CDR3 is TGCGCCAGCAGCCAACTCAGGGGCCTGGAGACCCAGTACTTC. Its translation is CASSQLRGLETQYF.

CDR3 loop: CASSRSGEPPYEQYF. The DNA of the CDR3 is TGTGCCAGCAGCCGTAGCGGGGAGCCGCCCTACGAGCAGTACTTC. The gene calls are TRBV5-4 and TRBJ2-7; 8 bases fit TRBD2. The J segment lost 2 bases and the V segment lost 4 bases, leaving 8 bases of the junction unmatched. The CDR3 consists of 15 residues. Looked up from germline, CDR1 is SGHNT and CDR2 is YYREEE (reference sequence).